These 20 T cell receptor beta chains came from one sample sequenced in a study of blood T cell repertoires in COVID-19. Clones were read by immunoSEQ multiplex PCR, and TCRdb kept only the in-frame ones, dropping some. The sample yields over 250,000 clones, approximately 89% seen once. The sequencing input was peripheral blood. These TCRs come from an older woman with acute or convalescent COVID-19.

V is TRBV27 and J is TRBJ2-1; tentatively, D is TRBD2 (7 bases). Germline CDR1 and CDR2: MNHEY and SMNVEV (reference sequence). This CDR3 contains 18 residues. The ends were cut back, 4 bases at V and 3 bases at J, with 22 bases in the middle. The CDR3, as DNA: TGTGCCAGCAGTTGGGCCGGGGGGCGGGACGCCCTCTACAATGAGCAGTTCTTC. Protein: CASSWAGGRDALYNEQFF.

CDR3 DNA: TGCGCCAGCAGCCGAACCCCTACGAACACCGGGGAGCTGTTTTTT. Encoded protein: CASSRTPTNTGELFF. The V and J genes are TRBV5-1 and TRBJ2-2; D is unresolved. The CDR3 spans 15 residues. V dropped 4 bases and J dropped 0 bases, with 10 bases sitting between them. Germline CDR1 SGHRS, CDR2 YFSETQ.

The CDR3 coding sequence is TGTGCCACCAGCAGTGACAGTCGCGGCGGCCAGCCCCAGCATTTT. Translating it yields CATSSDSRGGQPQHF. The chain carries TRBV15 and TRBJ1-5; tentatively, D is TRBD1 (5 bases). This CDR3 spans 15 amino acids. The V gene's germline CDR1 is LNHNV and CDR2 YYDKDF (reference sequence). V lost 3 bases and J lost 7, with 16 bases in between.

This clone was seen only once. CDR3 in amino acids: CASTRGGGWYYGYTF. In DNA form, the CDR3 reads TGTGCCAGCACCCGAGGCGGAGGGTGGTACTATGGCTACACCTTC. The chain combines TRBV28 with TRBJ1-2; no clear D gene. The CDR3 has 15 amino acids. The germline V gene has CDR1 MDHEN and CDR2 SYDVKM. V was trimmed by 7 bases and J by 3 bases, leaving 18 bases between them.

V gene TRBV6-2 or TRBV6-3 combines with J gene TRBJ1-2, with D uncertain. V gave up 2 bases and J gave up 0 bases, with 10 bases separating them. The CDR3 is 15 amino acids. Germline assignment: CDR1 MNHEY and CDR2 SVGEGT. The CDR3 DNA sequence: TGTGCCAGCAGTTACCCCGGTGGAGCTAACTATGGCTACACCTTC. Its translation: CASSYPGGANYGYTF.

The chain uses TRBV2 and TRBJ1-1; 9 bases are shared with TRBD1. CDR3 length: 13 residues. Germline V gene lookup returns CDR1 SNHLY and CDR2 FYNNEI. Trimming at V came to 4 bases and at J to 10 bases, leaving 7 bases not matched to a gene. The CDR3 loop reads CASSGLQGARAFF. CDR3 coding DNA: TGTGCCAGCAGTGGTCTACAGGGGGCGAGAGCTTTCTTT.

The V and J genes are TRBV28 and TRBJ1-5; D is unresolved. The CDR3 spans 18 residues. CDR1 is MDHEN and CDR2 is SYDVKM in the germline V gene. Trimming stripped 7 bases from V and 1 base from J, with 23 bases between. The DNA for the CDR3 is TGTGCCAGCACCCGGGGAGGAGAGCGATGGGCCAGCAATCAGCCCCAGCATTTT. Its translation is CASTRGGERWASNQPQHF.

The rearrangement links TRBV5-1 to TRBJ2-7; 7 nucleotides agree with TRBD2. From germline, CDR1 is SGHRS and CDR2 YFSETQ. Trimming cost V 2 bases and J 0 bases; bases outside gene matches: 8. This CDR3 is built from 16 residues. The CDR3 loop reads CASSFLSLAFSYEQYF. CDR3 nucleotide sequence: TGCGCCAGCAGCTTCCTTTCACTAGCGTTCTCCTACGAGCAGTACTTC.

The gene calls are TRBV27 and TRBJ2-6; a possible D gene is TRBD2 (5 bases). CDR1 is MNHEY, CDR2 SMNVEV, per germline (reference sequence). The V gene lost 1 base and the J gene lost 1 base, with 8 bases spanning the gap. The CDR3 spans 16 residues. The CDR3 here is CASSLFRGSGANVLTF. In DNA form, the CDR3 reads TGTGCCAGCAGTTTATTTAGAGGGTCTGGGGCCAACGTCCTGACTTTC.

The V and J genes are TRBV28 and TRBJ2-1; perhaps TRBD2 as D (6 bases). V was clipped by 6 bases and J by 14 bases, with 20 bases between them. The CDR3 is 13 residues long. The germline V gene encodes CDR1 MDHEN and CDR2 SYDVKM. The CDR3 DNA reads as TGTGCCAGCAGCCCCGGGGGTGAGTGGCGGAAGTTCTTC. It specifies CASSPGGEWRKFF.

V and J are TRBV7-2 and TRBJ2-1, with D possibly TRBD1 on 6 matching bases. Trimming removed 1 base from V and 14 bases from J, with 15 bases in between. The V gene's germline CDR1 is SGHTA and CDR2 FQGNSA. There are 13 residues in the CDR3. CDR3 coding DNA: TGTGCCAGCAGCTTAGAGCCCACAGGGAAAGAGTTCTTC. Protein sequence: CASSLEPTGKEFF.

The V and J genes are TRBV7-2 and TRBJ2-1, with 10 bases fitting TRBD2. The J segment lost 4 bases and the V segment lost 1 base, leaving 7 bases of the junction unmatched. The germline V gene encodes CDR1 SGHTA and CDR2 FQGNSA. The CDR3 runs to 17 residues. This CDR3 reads CASSLGWASGRYNEQFF. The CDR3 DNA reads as TGTGCCAGCAGCTTAGGTTGGGCTAGCGGGAGATACAATGAGCAGTTCTTC.

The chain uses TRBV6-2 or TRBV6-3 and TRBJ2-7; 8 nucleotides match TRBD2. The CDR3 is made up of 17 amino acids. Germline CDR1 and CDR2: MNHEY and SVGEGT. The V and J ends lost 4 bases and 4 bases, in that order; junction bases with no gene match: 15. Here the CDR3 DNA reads TGTGCCAGCAGTTCTCACTCCTCCGGGACTAGACGATACGAGCAGTACTTC. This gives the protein CASSSHSSGTRRYEQYF.

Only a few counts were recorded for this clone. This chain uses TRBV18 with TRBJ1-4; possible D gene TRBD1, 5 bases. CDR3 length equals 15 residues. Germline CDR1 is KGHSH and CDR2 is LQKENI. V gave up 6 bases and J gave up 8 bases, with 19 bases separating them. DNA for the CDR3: TGTGCCAGCTCTCCGCAGGGAGGAGGGTTGGAAAAACTGTTTTTT. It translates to CASSPQGGGLEKLFF. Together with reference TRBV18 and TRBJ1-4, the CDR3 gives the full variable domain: NAGVMQNPRHLVRRRGQEARLRCSPMKGHSHVYWYRQLPEEGLKFMVYLQKENIIDESGMPKERFSAEFPKEGPSILRIQQVVRGDSAAYFCASSPQGGGLEKLFFGSGTQLSVL.

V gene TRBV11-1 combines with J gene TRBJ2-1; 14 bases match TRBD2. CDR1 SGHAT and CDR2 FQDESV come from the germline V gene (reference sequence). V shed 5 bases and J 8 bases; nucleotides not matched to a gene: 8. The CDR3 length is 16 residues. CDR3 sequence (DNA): TGTGCCAGCAGCCTTCTGGGACTAGCGGGAGTCTATGAGCAGTTCTTC. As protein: CASSLLGLAGVYEQFF.

CDR3 bases: TGCGCCAGCAGCCATCCTATAGCGGGAGGGCCGGGCAATGAGCAGTTCTTC. Translated, it gives CASSHPIAGGPGNEQFF. The chain is built from TRBV4-3 and TRBJ2-1; TRBD2 matches at 11 bases. The germline CDR1 and CDR2 sequences are LGHNA and YSLEER. V lost 3 bases, J lost 6 bases, and 10 bases stayed unmatched. The CDR3 contains 17 residues.

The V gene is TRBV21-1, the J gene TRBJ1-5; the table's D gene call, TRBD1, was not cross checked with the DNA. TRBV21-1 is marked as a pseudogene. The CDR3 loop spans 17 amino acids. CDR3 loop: CASSKIGGDHSNQPQHF. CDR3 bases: TGTGCCAGCAGCAAGATAGGGGGAGACCATAGCAATCAGCCCCAGCATTTT.

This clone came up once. The CDR3 region has the DNA TGTGCCAGCAGCGTAGAGGGACTAGCGGAAAACACCGGGGAGCTGTTTTTT. This encodes CASSVEGLAENTGELFF. The V call is TRBV9, the J call TRBJ2-2; 11 bases agree with TRBD2. J was trimmed by 2 bases and V by 0 bases; bases with no gene match: 3. Per germline, CDR1 SGDLS and CDR2 YYNGEE. This CDR3 is 17 amino acids long.

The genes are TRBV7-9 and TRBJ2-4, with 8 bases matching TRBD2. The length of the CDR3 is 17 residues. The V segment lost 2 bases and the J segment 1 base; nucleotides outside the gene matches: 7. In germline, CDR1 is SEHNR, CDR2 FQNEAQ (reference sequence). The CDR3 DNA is TGTGCCAGCAGCTTAATCGGGAGGGGTCGGGCCAAAAACATTCAGTACTTC. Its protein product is CASSLIGRGRAKNIQYF.

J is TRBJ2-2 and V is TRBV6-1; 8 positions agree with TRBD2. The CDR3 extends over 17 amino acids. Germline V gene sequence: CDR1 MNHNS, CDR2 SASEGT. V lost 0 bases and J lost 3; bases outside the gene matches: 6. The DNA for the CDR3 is TGTGCCAGCAGTGAAGCGCGGGGGGCGTCGGACACCGGGGAGCTGTTTTTT. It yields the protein CASSEARGASDTGELFF.